This T cell receptor (beta chain) was documented in a study of beta chain features in type 1 diabetes. Study-level points and caveats: All four CD4+ subsets from Type 1 diabetes patients carried moderately but significantly shorter TCRB CDR3s.

The germline V gene has CDR1 SEHNR and CDR2 FQNEAQ (reference sequence). This CDR3 spans 17 amino acids. The germline V and J ends were trimmed by 2 bases and 0 bases, with 14 bases remaining between them. With regard to this clone: Its antigen is not known. The identical CDR3 is also encoded by other nucleotide sequences in the sample.

The isolated RNA, all of it, was reverse transcribed, so expressed TCRB transcripts were what got sequenced. Regulatory, naive and central memory T cell samples averaged around 3.9 million reads. Libraries were prepared by immunoSEQ multiplex PCR; TCRdb keeps only in-frame clonotypes and omits some of them. The table shows about 710,000 clones, with around an eighth occurring only once. One heparinised draw of blood, averaging roughly 110 mL, came from each donor. Cells sorted by CD45RO/CCR7/CD25/CD127/CD95/CD27 comprised CD4+ naive, central memory, regulatory and stem cell-like memory cells. Purity above 95% was achieved in all sorted populations.

The material sequenced was naive CD4+ T cells from blood. This TCR derives from a man aged 18 to 35 with type 1 diabetes. The rearrangement joins TRBV7-9 to TRBJ2-1; a possible D gene is TRBD2 (6 bases). The CDR3 loop is CASSLLAAGLSYNEQFF. For the CDR3, the DNA is TGTGCCAGCAGCTTATTAGCAGCGGGCCTCTCCTACAATGAGCAGTTCTTC.